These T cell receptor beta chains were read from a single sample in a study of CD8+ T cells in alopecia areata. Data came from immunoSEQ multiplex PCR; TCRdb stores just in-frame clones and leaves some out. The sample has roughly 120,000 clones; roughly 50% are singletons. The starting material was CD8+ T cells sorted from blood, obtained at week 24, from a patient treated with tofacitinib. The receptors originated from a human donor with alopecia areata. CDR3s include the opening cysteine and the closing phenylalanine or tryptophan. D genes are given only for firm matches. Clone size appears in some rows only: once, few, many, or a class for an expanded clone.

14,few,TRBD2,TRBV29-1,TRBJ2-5,CSVEWRGGTETQYF,TGCAGCGTTGAATGGCGGGGGGGCACAGAGACCCAGTACTTC
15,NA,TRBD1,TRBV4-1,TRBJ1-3,CASSQGQGNRNTIYF,TGCGCCAGCAGCCAAGGACAGGGAAATAGAAACACCATATATTTT
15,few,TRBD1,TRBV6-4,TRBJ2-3,CASSPGQGEGDTQYF,TGTGCCAGCAGCCCAGGACAGGGAGAGGGAGATACGCAGTATTTT
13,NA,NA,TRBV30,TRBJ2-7,CAWSVQGEGEQYF,TGTGCCTGGAGTGTACAGGGTGAGGGCGAGCAGTACTTC
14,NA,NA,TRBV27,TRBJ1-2,CASSLGQGGYGYTF,TGTGCCAGCAGTTTGGGGCAGGGAGGCTATGGCTACACCTTC
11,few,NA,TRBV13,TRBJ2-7,CASTDGYEQYF,TGTGCCAGCACCGACGGCTACGAGCAGTACTTC
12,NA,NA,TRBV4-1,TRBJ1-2,CASSQYASGYTF,TGCGCCAGCAGTCAATATGCAAGTGGCTACACCTTC
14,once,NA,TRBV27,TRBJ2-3,CASSFSRPADTQYF,TGTGCCAGCAGTTTTTCCCGGCCGGCAGATACGCAGTATTTT
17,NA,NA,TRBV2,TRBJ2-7,CAATSYRIQGSSYEQYF,TGTGCCGCTACCAGTTATAGGATCCAGGGGAGCTCCTACGAGCAGTACTTC
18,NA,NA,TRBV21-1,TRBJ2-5,CASSKSRSHDTPKETQYF,TGTGCCAGCAGCAAAAGCCGGTCCCACGATACCCCTAAAGAGACCCAGTACTTC
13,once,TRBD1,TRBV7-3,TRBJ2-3,CASSQRGHDTQYF,TGTGCCAGCAGCCAGAGGGGGCACGATACGCAGTATTTT
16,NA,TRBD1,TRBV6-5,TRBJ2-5,CASSYLGTGGDETQYF,TGTGCCAGCAGTTACTTAGGGACAGGGGGCGATGAGACCCAGTACTTC
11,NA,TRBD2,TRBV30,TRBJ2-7,CAWSGGVEQYF,TGTGCCTGGAGCGGGGGGGTCGAGCAGTACTTC
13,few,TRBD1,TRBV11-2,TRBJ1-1,CASSTGAFDEAFF,TGTGCCAGCAGCACAGGGGCGTTTGATGAAGCTTTCTTT
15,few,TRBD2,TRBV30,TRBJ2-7,CAWSSTSGVTYEQYF,TGTGCCTGGAGTTCAACTAGCGGGGTGACCTACGAGCAGTACTTC
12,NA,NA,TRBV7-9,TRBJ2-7,CASSLVSGEQYF,TGTGCCAGCAGCTTAGTGTCGGGCGAGCAGTACTTC
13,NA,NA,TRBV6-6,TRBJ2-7,CASSYSYTYEQYF,TGTGCCAGCAGTTACTCGTACACCTACGAGCAGTACTTC
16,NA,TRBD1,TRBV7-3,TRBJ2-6,CARTTGGTSGANVLTF,TGTGCCAGAACGACAGGGGGCACTTCTGGGGCCAACGTCCTGACTTTC
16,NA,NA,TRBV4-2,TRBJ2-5,CASSQEDFGQTETQYF,TGTGCCAGCAGCCAAGAAGATTTCGGACAAACAGAGACCCAGTACTTC
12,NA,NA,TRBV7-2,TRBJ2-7,CASSQDSYEQYF,TGTGCCAGCAGCCAAGACAGTTACGAGCAGTACTTC
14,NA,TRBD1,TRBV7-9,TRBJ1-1,CASSSGTGGTEAFF,TGTGCCAGCAGCTCCGGGACAGGGGGCACTGAAGCTTTCTTT
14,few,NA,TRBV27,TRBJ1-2,CASSSGTERYGYTF,TGTGCCAGCAGTTCTGGGACCGAGAGGTATGGCTACACCTTC
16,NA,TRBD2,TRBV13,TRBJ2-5,CASSSPSGGPQETQYF,TGTGCCAGCAGCTCCCCTAGCGGGGGTCCCCAAGAGACCCAGTACTTC
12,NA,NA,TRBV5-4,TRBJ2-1,CASSFRYNEQFF,TGTGCCAGCAGCTTTAGATACAATGAGCAGTTCTTC
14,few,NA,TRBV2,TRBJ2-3,CASSERLSIDTQYF,TGTGCCAGCAGTGAAAGGCTCTCCATAGATACGCAGTATTTT
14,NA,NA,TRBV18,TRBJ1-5,CASSPRQGSQPQHF,TGTGCCAGCTCACCACGGCAGGGGAGTCAGCCCCAGCATTTT
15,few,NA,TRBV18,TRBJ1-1,CASSPKTMMNTEAFF,TGTGCCAGCTCACCCAAAACGATGATGAACACTGAAGCTTTCTTT
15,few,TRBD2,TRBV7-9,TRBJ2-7,CASSLAGTIPYEQYF,TGTGCCAGCAGCTTAGCCGGGACTATTCCCTACGAGCAGTACTTC
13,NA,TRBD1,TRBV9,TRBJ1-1,CASSSGQGTEAFF,TGTGCCAGCAGCTCAGGACAGGGGACTGAAGCTTTCTTT
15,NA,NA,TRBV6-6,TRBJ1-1,CASSYGGDYDTEAFF,TGTGCCAGCAGTTATGGGGGCGATTATGACACTGAAGCTTTCTTT
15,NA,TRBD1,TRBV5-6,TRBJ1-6,CASSFGTGNQSPLHF,TGTGCCAGCAGCTTTGGGACAGGGAATCAGTCACCCCTCCACTTT
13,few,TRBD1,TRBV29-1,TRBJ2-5,CSVQGAPVETQYF,TGCAGCGTACAGGGGGCCCCGGTGGAGACCCAGTACTTC
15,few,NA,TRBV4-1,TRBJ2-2,CASSQDPNRAGELFF,TGCGCCAGCAGCCAAGACCCTAATAGGGCCGGGGAGCTGTTTTTT
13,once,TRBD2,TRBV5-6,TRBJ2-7,CASNDGGGSEQYF,TGTGCCAGCAACGACGGCGGGGGTAGCGAGCAGTACTTC
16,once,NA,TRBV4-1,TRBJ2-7,CASSQDPDRSSYEQYF,TGCGCCAGCAGCCAAGACCCCGACAGGAGCTCCTACGAGCAGTACTTC
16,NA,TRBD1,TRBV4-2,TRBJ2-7,CASSQVPTGESYEQYF,TGTGCCAGCAGCCAAGTACCAACAGGGGAATCCTACGAGCAGTACTTC
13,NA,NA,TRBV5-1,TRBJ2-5,CASSLSGQETQYF,TGCGCCAGCAGCTTGTCCGGACAAGAGACCCAGTACTTC
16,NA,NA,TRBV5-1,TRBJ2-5,CASSLGSLVRQETQYF,TGCGCCAGCAGCTTGGGAAGTTTGGTTCGGCAAGAGACCCAGTACTTC
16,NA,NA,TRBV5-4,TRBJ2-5,CASSAGPGADQETQYF,TGTGCCAGCAGCGCCGGACCGGGGGCAGACCAAGAGACCCAGTACTTC
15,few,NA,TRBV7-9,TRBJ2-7,CASSLLVDRPYEQYF,TGTGCCAGCAGCTTACTCGTCGACAGACCCTACGAGCAGTACTTC
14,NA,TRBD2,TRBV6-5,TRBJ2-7,CASSPGRVAYEQYF,TGTGCCAGCAGCCCGGGGAGGGTAGCGTACGAGCAGTACTTC
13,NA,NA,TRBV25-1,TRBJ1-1,CASSVGPRGEAFF,TGTGCCAGCAGTGTTGGCCCCCGGGGTGAAGCTTTCTTT
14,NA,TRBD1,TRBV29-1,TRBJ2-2,CSVAGQGVNGELFF,TGCAGCGTTGCGGGACAGGGGGTTAACGGGGAGCTGTTTTTT
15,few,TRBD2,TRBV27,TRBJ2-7,CASSSPGLGVYEQYF,TGTGCCAGCAGTTCACCGGGACTAGGGGTCTACGAGCAGTACTTC